This passage covers 5 T cell receptor beta chains from one sample sequenced in a study of Graves' ophthalmopathy and Graves' hyperthyroidism. TCR beta CDR3 regions were amplified from RNA transcripts. First-round RT-PCR relied on HTBI primers, and a second-round multiplex PCR came next. TCRdb fed the multiplex PCR reads into MiXCR, producing one record per CDR3 protein. The sample records roughly 500,000 distinct CDR3 sequences, around an eighth being singletons. The sequencing input was blood. The receptors here all came from a young woman with Graves' ophthalmopathy.

The CDR3 loop reads CASSQAGGEAFF. The CDR3 region has the DNA TGTGCCAGCAGCCAAGCTGGAGGCGAAGCTTTCTTT. The rearrangement links TRBV3-1 to TRBJ1-1; D not resolved. V was trimmed by 1 base and J by 8 bases, leaving 8 bases between them. Germline assignment: CDR1 LGHDT and CDR2 YNNKEL (reference sequence). The CDR3 length is 12 residues.

This clonotype was counted many times. The chain employs TRBV20-1 and TRBJ1-5; possibly TRBD1 for D (5 bases). The V end was cut by 0 bases, the J end by 6 bases, with 15 bases between. The germline gives CDR1 DFQATT, CDR2 SNEGSKA (reference sequence). This CDR3 is built from 15 residues. The chain's CDR3 is CSAREGPVSSQPQHF. CDR3 DNA sequence: TGCAGTGCTAGAGAGGGGCCGGTCTCGAGTCAGCCCCAGCATTTT.

This clonotype was detected many times. The chain carries TRBV6-5 and TRBJ1-3, with D uncertain. V lost 0 bases and J 2 bases, leaving 5 bases between the germline ends. The CDR3 is made up of 14 amino acids. CDR1 is MNHEY and CDR2 is SVGAGI in the germline V gene. The CDR3 loop is CASSYSGPGNTIYF. The DNA for the CDR3 is TGTGCCAGCAGTTACTCCGGACCTGGAAACACCATATATTTT.

In this sample, this clonotype turned up a few times. V gene TRBV18 combines with J gene TRBJ1-2, with D perhaps TRBD1 (6 bases). The V gene's germline CDR1 is KGHSH and CDR2 LQKENI. V was cut by 3 bases and J by 7 bases, with 9 bases left in between. The CDR3 consists of 12 residues. The CDR3 is CASSPGAAGYTF. Written as DNA, the CDR3 is TGTGCCAGCTCACCGGGGGCGGCTGGCTACACCTTC.

This clonotype was picked up many times. This chain joins TRBV29-1 and TRBJ2-2; tentative D call: TRBD1 (6 bases). With 2 bases removed from V and 5 bases from J, the gap between germline ends came to 15 bases. The CDR3 loop spans 15 amino acids. The germline CDR1 and CDR2 sequences are SQVTM and ANQGSEA. CDR3 region: CSVELWGRETGELFF. The CDR3 coding sequence is TGCAGCGTTGAATTATGGGGGCGAGAGACCGGGGAGCTGTTTTTT.